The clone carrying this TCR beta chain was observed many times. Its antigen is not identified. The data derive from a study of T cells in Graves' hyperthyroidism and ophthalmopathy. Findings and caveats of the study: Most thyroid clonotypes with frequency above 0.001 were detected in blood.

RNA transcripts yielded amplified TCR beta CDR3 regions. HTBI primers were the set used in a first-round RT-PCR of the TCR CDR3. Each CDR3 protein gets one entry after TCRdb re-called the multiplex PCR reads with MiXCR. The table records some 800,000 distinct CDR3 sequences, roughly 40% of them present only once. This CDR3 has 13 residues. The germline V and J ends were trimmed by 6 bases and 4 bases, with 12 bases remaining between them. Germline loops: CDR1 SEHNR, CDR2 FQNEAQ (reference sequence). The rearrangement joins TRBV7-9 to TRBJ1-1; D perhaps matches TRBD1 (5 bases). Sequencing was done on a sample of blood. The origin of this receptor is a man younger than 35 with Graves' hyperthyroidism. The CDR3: CASSHPGATEAFF. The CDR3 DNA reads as TGTGCCAGCAGTCATCCCGGGGCCACTGAAGCTTTCTTT.